This T cell receptor beta chain appears in the sequencing data of a study of T cells and Merkel cell carcinoma outcomes. To note about this clone: The antigen remains unidentified.

Libraries were prepared by immunoSEQ multiplex PCR; TCRdb keeps only in-frame clonotypes and omits some of them. The table lists roughly 9,200 clones, less than 90% of them singletons. Study-level points and caveats: Repertoire plus T-cell density reportedly predicted Merkel cell carcinoma outcomes.

Trimming stripped 2 bases from V and 6 bases from J, with 12 bases between. The CDR3 sequence is 13 residues long. CDR1 is SQVTM, CDR2 ANQGSEA, per germline. The TCR was taken from a human donor with Merkel cell carcinoma. The sample taken for sequencing was tumor tissue from Merkel cell carcinoma. The gene calls are TRBV29-1 and TRBJ2-3; perhaps TRBD2 as D (5 bases). CDR3 protein: CSVELAGRDTQYF. The CDR3 coding sequence is TGCAGCGTTGAACTCGCGGGTCGGGATACGCAGTATTTT.